This TCR beta chain was recovered during a study of blood T cell repertoires in COVID-19. Study-level background: There were acute and convalescent COVID-19 samples, and they came from the United States, Italy and Spain.

Per the germline V gene, CDR1 is SGHVS and CDR2 is FQNEAQ. V was clipped by 0 bases and J by 5 bases; unmatched bases: 5. This CDR3 is built from 15 residues. This clone was recorded a few times. In the original workflow: Reference gene primer amplification gave estimated nucleated cell counts. The table came from immunoSEQ multiplex PCR; TCRdb's copy has only in-frame clones and leaves some out. Clone size and V and J calls were adopted from that table, with D and trimming inferred from the DNA. The sample carries nearly 40,000 clones, approximately 80% recorded once. The chain uses TRBV7-8 and TRBJ1-2; TRBD1 aligns across 8 bases. The material sequenced was peripheral blood. This receptor was taken from a man in his forties or fifties with active or convalescent COVID-19. CDR3 loop: CASSLATGERYGYTF. The CDR3 DNA reads as TGTGCCAGCAGCTTAGCGACAGGGGAGAGGTATGGCTACACCTTC. The full variable domain, rest sourced from reference TRBV7-8 and TRBJ1-2, is GAGVSQSPRYKVAKRGQDVALRCDPISGHVSLFWYQQALGQGPEFLTYFQNEAQLDKSGLPSDRFFAERPEGSVSTLKIQRTQQEDSAVYLCASSLATGERYGYTFGSGTRLTVV.